A selection of T cell receptor beta chains follows, all from one sample in a study of T-cell memory formation after mild COVID-19. Via MiXCR, TCRdb re-called the 5' RACE reads, giving one row per CDR3 protein. The table includes fewer than 500,000 distinct CDR3 sequences, around 27% detected once. Sequenced: PBMCs or a T cell subset sorted from them (not recorded which). These receptors were obtained from an adult woman who had mild COVID-19 (a few samples of this study predate the infection). Cell type and time point are not known. CDR3s include the opening cysteine and the closing phenylalanine or tryptophan. D genes are given only for firm matches. The size field is filled for only some rows; it gives once, few, many or a size class.

TRBD2	17	TRBV9	TRBJ2-3	.	CASSVTLAGEITDTQYF	TGTGCCAGCAGCGTTACGCTAGCGGGAGAGATCACAGATACGCAGTATTTT
TRBD1	14	TRBV5-1	TRBJ2-7	.	CASNTGTGAREQYF	TGCGCCAGCAACACCGGGACAGGGGCGCGGGAGCAGTACTTC
.	14	TRBV19	TRBJ2-5	few	CASSPVSGGETQYF	TGTGCCAGTAGTCCCGTATCGGGCGGGGAGACCCAGTACTTC
.	11	TRBV12-3/TRBV12-4	TRBJ1-2	.	CASNQGVGYTF	TGTGCCAGCAATCAGGGTGTGGGCTACACCTTC
.	16	TRBV3-1	TRBJ1-6	few	CASSQDSGPWESPLHF	TGTGCCAGCAGCCAAGATTCGGGACCGTGGGAATCACCCCTCCACTTT
.	12	TRBV6-1	TRBJ1-1	.	CASSELGAEAFF	TGTGCCAGCAGTGAATTGGGGGCTGAAGCTTTCTTT
.	15	TRBV7-8	TRBJ2-1	few	CASSLVTGSYNEQFF	TGTGCCAGCAGCTTAGTAACAGGCTCCTACAATGAGCAGTTCTTC
TRBD1	14	TRBV27	TRBJ2-7	.	CASRWAGGSYEQYF	TGTGCCAGCCGTTGGGCAGGGGGCTCCTACGAGCAGTACTTC
.	14	TRBV24-1	TRBJ2-3	few	CATSPTGRGDTQYF	TGTGCCACCAGTCCAACGGGCCGTGGGGATACGCAGTATTTT
.	16	TRBV20-1	TRBJ2-7	.	CSANPITQGSVDEQYF	TGCAGTGCTAACCCTATAACACAGGGTTCCGTCGACGAGCAGTACTTC
TRBD1	14	TRBV2	TRBJ2-7	few	CASSDRDRVSEQYF	TGTGCCAGCAGTGATAGGGACAGGGTTTCCGAGCAGTACTTC
TRBD2	14	TRBV7-3	TRBJ2-1	few	CASSLTSGIGEQFF	TGTGCCAGCAGCTTGACTAGCGGGATAGGTGAGCAGTTCTTC
TRBD1	13	TRBV29-1	TRBJ2-3	few	CSVEGQSTDTQYF	TGCAGCGTTGAGGGACAGAGCACAGATACGCAGTATTTT
.	16	TRBV6-5	TRBJ2-1	.	CASSYGPAESRNEQFF	TGTGCCAGCAGTTACGGCCCCGCGGAATCGAGGAATGAGCAGTTCTTC
TRBD1	12	TRBV29-1	TRBJ2-7	.	CSVGKDRVEQYF	TGCAGCGTGGGGAAGGACAGGGTTGAGCAGTACTTC
TRBD2	15	TRBV20-1	TRBJ2-3	.	CSANDIAGLTDTQYF	TGCAGTGCTAATGATATAGCGGGACTCACAGATACGCAGTATTTT
.	19	TRBV11-2	TRBJ2-1	.	CASSHPASVGSRGYNEQFF	TGTGCCAGCAGCCACCCTGCTTCGGTTGGCTCGCGCGGATACAATGAGCAGTTCTTC
.	16	TRBV6-1	TRBJ2-1	.	CASMSGVYDRSNEQFF	TGTGCCAGCATGTCAGGGGTTTATGATCGATCCAATGAGCAGTTCTTC
.	16	TRBV11-2	TRBJ2-5	.	CASSLGSAGFEETQYF	TGTGCCAGCAGCTTAGGAAGCGCGGGGTTTGAGGAGACCCAGTACTTC
.	16	TRBV15	TRBJ2-5	.	CATSRGAAGVQETQYF	TGTGCCACCAGCAGGGGGGCCGCAGGGGTTCAAGAGACCCAGTACTTC
TRBD1	17	TRBV20-1	TRBJ1-1	.	CSARDGVQGARNTEAFF	TGCAGTGCTAGAGACGGGGTGCAGGGGGCGCGGAACACTGAAGCTTTCTTT
.	15	TRBV19	TRBJ2-1	.	CASSIKAGSYNEQFF	TGTGCCAGTAGTATTAAGGCCGGCAGCTACAATGAGCAGTTCTTC
.	13	TRBV12-3/TRBV12-4	TRBJ1-2	.	CASSFWGAGGYTF	TGTGCCAGCAGTTTCTGGGGGGCTGGAGGCTACACCTTC
.	14	TRBV7-9	TRBJ2-7	.	CASSFDRGPGEQYF	TGTGCCAGCAGCTTTGACCGGGGACCAGGCGAGCAGTACTTC
.	16	TRBV24-1	TRBJ2-2	.	CATSGISGQNTGELFF	TGTGCCACCAGTGGTATATCCGGGCAGAACACCGGGGAGCTGTTTTTT
.	11	TRBV20-1	TRBJ2-7	few	CSAPFGNEQYF	TGCAGTGCCCCTTTCGGGAACGAGCAGTACTTC
TRBD2	14	TRBV18	TRBJ2-7	few	CASSEAGTGYEQYF	TGTGCCAGCTCAGAAGCGGGAACAGGCTACGAGCAGTACTTC
.	11	TRBV5-4	TRBJ1-1	few	CASSFLSEAFF	TGTGCCAGCAGCTTTTTATCTGAAGCTTTCTTT
TRBD2	17	TRBV7-2	TRBJ2-2	.	CASSLEWREEGTGELFF	TGTGCCAGCAGCTTGGAATGGCGGGAGGAAGGAACCGGGGAGCTGTTTTTT
.	14	TRBV20-1	TRBJ1-3	.	CSARKSGAGNTIYF	TGCAGTGCTAGAAAATCAGGTGCTGGAAACACCATATATTTT
.	13	TRBV19	TRBJ1-1	few	CASSTHRNTEAFF	TGTGCCAGTAGCACACACCGGAACACTGAAGCTTTCTTT
.	13	TRBV6-5	TRBJ1-2	.	CASRPPQVNGYTF	TGTGCCAGCAGACCACCCCAGGTTAACGGCTACACCTTC
TRBD2	15	TRBV5-5	TRBJ2-1	.	CASSFPGGAGNEQFF	TGTGCCAGCAGCTTTCCCGGGGGGGCCGGGAATGAGCAGTTCTTC
.	16	TRBV7-9	TRBJ1-2	.	CASSSTGQLLSYGYTF	TGTGCCAGCAGCTCAACTGGACAGCTCCTCAGCTATGGCTACACCTTC
.	11	TRBV12-3/TRBV12-4	TRBJ1-2	.	CASSPFSGYTF	TGTGCCAGCAGTCCTTTCTCGGGCTACACCTTC
.	15	TRBV7-9	TRBJ2-5	.	CASSLTGTRGETQYF	TGTGCCAGCAGCCTCACGGGCACACGAGGAGAGACCCAGTACTTC
.	18	TRBV4-3	TRBJ2-6	few	CASSQEGTPSSGANVLTF	TGCGCCAGCAGCCAAGAGGGAACACCCTCCTCTGGGGCCAACGTCCTGACTTTC
.	15	TRBV11-2	TRBJ2-5	few	CASSQGPIGHETQYF	TGTGCCAGCAGCCAAGGGCCCATCGGTCACGAGACCCAGTACTTC
TRBD2	13	TRBV29-1	TRBJ2-1	few	CSVSGTTYNEQFF	TGCAGCGTATCAGGGACTACCTACAATGAGCAGTTCTTC
.	13	TRBV18	TRBJ2-7	.	CASSPPNPYEQYF	TGTGCCAGCTCACCACCGAATCCCTACGAGCAGTACTTC
.	15	TRBV20-1	TRBJ2-2	many	CSAPAGLQNTGELFF	TGCAGTGCTCCAGCGGGTCTCCAAAACACCGGGGAGCTGTTTTTT
.	14	TRBV4-2	TRBJ1-2	.	CASSQDRDLYGYTF	TGTGCCAGCAGCCAGGACCGGGACCTCTATGGCTACACCTTC
TRBD1	17	TRBV7-2	TRBJ1-1	few	CASSLGHQGARNTEAFF	TGTGCCAGCAGCTTAGGTCACCAGGGGGCGCGGAACACTGAAGCTTTCTTT
TRBD1	14	TRBV3-1	TRBJ2-3	.	CASSQERGTGTQYF	TGTGCCAGCAGCCAAGAAAGGGGGACAGGTACGCAGTATTTT
.	15	TRBV15	TRBJ2-3	.	CATSNTGGATDTQYF	TGTGCCACCAGCAACACAGGGGGGGCGACAGATACGCAGTATTTT
.	14	TRBV29-1	TRBJ1-1	.	CSVGPRAPNTEAFF	TGCAGCGTTGGGCCCCGAGCCCCGAACACTGAAGCTTTCTTT
.	13	TRBV6-1	TRBJ2-5	.	CASLSKPKETQYF	TGTGCCAGCCTATCTAAGCCTAAAGAGACCCAGTACTTC
.	13	TRBV5-1	TRBJ1-1	.	CASSPQRYTEAFF	TGCGCCAGCAGCCCTCAGAGGTACACTGAAGCTTTCTTT
TRBD1	15	TRBV7-9	TRBJ1-1	few	CASSPGQARGTEAFF	TGTGCCAGCTCCCCAGGACAGGCAAGGGGCACTGAAGCTTTCTTT
.	13	TRBV12-3/TRBV12-4	TRBJ1-1	.	CASSLVLRAEAFF	TGTGCCAGCAGTTTAGTACTGCGTGCTGAAGCTTTCTTT
.	14	TRBV6-5	TRBJ1-2	.	CASSYSQGPYGYTF	TGTGCCAGCAGTTACTCTCAGGGGCCCTATGGCTACACCTTC
TRBD1	16	TRBV24-1	TRBJ1-2	few	CATSDPSTGGNYGYTF	TGTGCCACCAGTGACCCATCCACAGGGGGGAACTATGGCTACACCTTC
TRBD2	16	TRBV24-1	TRBJ2-2	.	CATSDSREGVTGELFF	TGTGCCACCAGTGATAGCAGGGAGGGTGTCACCGGGGAGCTGTTTTTT
.	14	TRBV5-1	TRBJ2-5	.	CASSLQGSGETQYF	TGCGCCAGCAGCTTGCAGGGGAGTGGAGAGACCCAGTACTTC
.	15	TRBV9	TRBJ2-3	few	CASSVAVASTDTQYF	TGTGCCAGCAGCGTAGCGGTGGCTAGCACAGATACGCAGTATTTT